One and the same sample provided the 5 T cell receptor beta chains below, sequenced in a study of cytomegalovirus exposure and HLA in healthy donors. The protocol was immunoSEQ multiplex PCR, while the TCRdb copy is restricted to in-frame clones and leaves out a portion. This sample has just under 150,000 clones, with over 80% found just once. What was sequenced was PBMCs. All receptors derive from a man aged 18 to 35 in good health and CMV-seropositive.

About this clone itself: The germline gene is not matched at one end of the junction; a read error may be the cause. The chain has TRBV27 and TRBJ1-2; the match to TRBD1 covers 9 bases. Germline V gene lookup returns CDR1 MNHEY and CDR2 SMNVEV (reference sequence). The CDR3 covers 19 residues. The CDR3, as DNA: TGTGCCAGCACTTTAAGGAGACAACAGGGGGCGGGTCGGGACTATGGCTACACCTTC. This gives the protein CASTLRRQQGAGRDYGYTF.

The gene calls are TRBV4-1 and TRBJ1-1; a possible D gene is TRBD1 (6 bases). The germline gives CDR1 MGHRA, CDR2 YSYEKL. The CDR3 is made up of 13 amino acids. The V gene lost 5 bases and the J gene lost 8 bases, with 15 bases spanning the gap. CDR3 bases: TGCGCCAGCAGCACAGAGGGGACATCCGAAGCTTTCTTT. Translating it yields CASSTEGTSEAFF.

The chain links TRBV7-6 to TRBJ2-7; 11 nucleotides agree with TRBD1. V lost 0 bases and J lost 6; bases outside the gene matches: 4. CDR3 length equals 15 residues. Germline CDR1 and CDR2: SGHVS and FNYEAQ. The CDR3 loop is CASSLAVGTGGEQYF. CDR3 DNA: TGTGCCAGCAGCTTAGCAGTGGGGACAGGGGGCGAGCAGTACTTC.

The chain is built from TRBV6-5 and TRBJ2-7; D perhaps matches TRBD1 (5 bases). V lost 0 bases and J 2 bases, leaving 11 bases between the germline ends. Germline V lookup: CDR1 MNHEY, CDR2 SVGAGI. This CDR3 contains 15 residues. The chain's CDR3 is CASSYSMQGAYEQYF. CDR3 DNA sequence: TGTGCCAGCAGTTACTCTATGCAGGGCGCCTACGAGCAGTACTTC.

The CDR3 DNA reads TGCAGCGCCCTGGGGGCTTCGGGCGAGCAGTACTTC. Its protein product is CSALGASGEQYF. This sequence joins TRBV29-1 and TRBJ2-7; tentatively, D is TRBD1 (6 bases). This CDR3 region has 12 residues. Germline-derived CDR1 and CDR2 are SQVTM and ANQGSEA. V was shortened by 7 bases and J by 6 bases, with 16 bases between the two germline ends.